The 30 T cell receptor beta chains below all came from one sample that was sequenced in a study of T cell repertoires in cytomegalovirus infection. Their cognate antigens are unknown. TCRdb re-called the reads with MiXCR, one entry per CDR3 protein. The data show about 900,000 distinct CDR3 sequences, approximately 33% seen once. Sequences were derived from cultured CD8+ T cells from PBMCs, sampled from culture after CMV antigen stimulation. These receptors all come from a human donor in good health (CMV status not recorded). Some clones in this sample may be carry-over from other donors' samples.

This clonotype has more than one count but fewer than ten. The chain is built from TRBV27 and TRBJ1-4; 8 nucleotides line up with TRBD1. The CDR3 extends over 14 amino acids. Germline lookup yields CDR1 MNHEY and CDR2 SMNVEV (reference sequence). Germline trimming cut 5 bases from V and 11 bases from J; bases unmatched to any gene: 10. The CDR3 spells CASSPSGQGPKLFF. CDR3 bases: TGTGCCAGCAGTCCTTCTGGACAGGGCCCTAAACTGTTTTTT. Together with reference TRBV27 and TRBJ1-4, the CDR3 gives the full variable domain: EAQVTQNPRYLITVTGKKLTVTCSQNMNHEYMSWYRQDPGLGLRQIYYSMNVEVTDKGDVPEGYKVSRKEKRNFPLILESPSPNQTSLYFCASSPSGQGPKLFFGSGTQLSVL.

This chain uses TRBV6-6 with TRBJ1-2; no clear D. This CDR3 has 15 residues. Germline V gene lookup returns CDR1 MNHNY and CDR2 SVGAGI (reference sequence). Trimming cost V 2 bases and J 4 bases, with 14 bases left between them. In DNA form, the CDR3 reads TGTGCCAGCAGTTACACGGCCTCCTTGGGCTATGGCTACACCTTC. This translates into CASSYTASLGYGYTF.

This clonotype was seen only a few times. This chain connects TRBV19 to TRBJ2-3; 12 bases fit TRBD1. Germline CDR1 is LNHDA and CDR2 is SQIVND (reference sequence). CDR3 length: 16 amino acids. With 3 bases clipped from V and 1 base from J, the junction kept 2 bases outside the gene matches. The CDR3 region is CASSMGTGGGTDTQYF. CDR3 DNA sequence: TGTGCCAGTAGTATGGGGACAGGGGGCGGCACAGATACGCAGTATTTT.

This clonotype was detected many times. The chain couples TRBV7-6 to TRBJ2-2; the D gene is possibly TRBD1 (6 bases). CDR1 and CDR2 from the germline V gene are SGHVS and FNYEAQ. CDR3 length equals 16 residues. V was trimmed by 5 bases and J by 0 bases, leaving 13 bases between them. CDR3 amino acids: CASSPQGLTNTGELFF. The CDR3 coding sequence is TGTGCCAGCAGCCCTCAGGGGCTAACGAACACCGGGGAGCTGTTTTTT.

Many counts were recorded for this clonotype. V usage is TRBV7-8 and J usage is TRBJ1-5; perhaps TRBD1 as D (6 bases). This CDR3 has 15 amino acids. V gave up 4 bases and J gave up 4 bases, with 14 bases separating them. Germline V gives CDR1 SGHVS, CDR2 FQNEAQ. Written as DNA, the CDR3 is TGTGCCAGCAGCTCGATTGGACAGAGTAATCAGCCCCAGCATTTT. Amino acids: CASSSIGQSNQPQHF. Based on the CDR3 plus reference TRBV7-8 and TRBJ1-5, the full variable domain is GAGVSQSPRYKVAKRGQDVALRCDPISGHVSLFWYQQALGQGPEFLTYFQNEAQLDKSGLPSDRFFAERPEGSVSTLKIQRTQQEDSAVYLCASSSIGQSNQPQHFGDGTRLSIL.

A remark on this clonotype: One base away lies a much larger clone, so this may be a sequencing read error. The rearrangement links TRBV7-2 to TRBJ2-7; D possibly corresponds to TRBD1 (6 bases). The CDR3 is made up of 19 amino acids. V lost 2 bases and J lost 2, with 25 bases in between. Per the germline V gene, CDR1 is SGHTA and CDR2 is FQGNSA. CDR3 sequence reads: CASSLFVFEGHGYTYEQYF. DNA for the CDR3: TGTGCCAGCAGCTTATTTGTATTCGAGGGACATGGATATACCTACGAGCAGTACTTC. The whole variable domain, remainder taken from reference TRBV7-2 and TRBJ2-7, is GAGVSQSPSNKVTEKGKDVELRCDPISGHTALYWYRQSLGQGLEFLIYFQGNSAPDKSGLPSDRFSAERTGGSVSTLTIQRTQQEDSAVYLCASSLFVFEGHGYTYEQYFGPGTRLTVT.

V usage is TRBV4-1 and J usage is TRBJ2-1, with TRBD2 matching over 9 bases. V lost 4 bases to trimming and J lost 8 bases; unmatched junction nucleotides: 6. The length of the CDR3 is 14 residues. Germline CDR1 reads MGHRA; CDR2 reads YSYEKL. CDR3 DNA: TGCGCCAGCAGCCTAGCGGGGGTTTTCGATGAGCAGTTCTTC. The encoded protein is CASSLAGVFDEQFF.

The chain combines TRBV7-9 with TRBJ2-1; 9 bases fit TRBD1. The CDR3 sequence is 17 residues long. Germline V CDR1 and CDR2: SEHNR, FQNEAQ (reference sequence). Losses at the gene ends were 0 bases for V and 7 bases for J; bases not matched to a gene: 10. CDR3 residues: CASSLAETGTGSNEQFF. The DNA of the CDR3 is TGTGCCAGCAGCTTAGCCGAGACCGGGACAGGGTCGAATGAGCAGTTCTTC.

The chain links TRBV4-3 to TRBJ1-2; no reliable D call. This CDR3 region has 14 residues. Germline V gene sequence: CDR1 LGHNA, CDR2 YSLEER. The ends were cut back, 1 base at V and 2 bases at J, with 8 bases in the middle. The CDR3 loop is CASSQGHGNYGYTF. As DNA, the CDR3 is TGCGCCAGCAGCCAAGGGCACGGCAACTATGGCTACACCTTC.

This chain links TRBV19 with TRBJ2-5; the D is unclear. Germline V CDR1 and CDR2: LNHDA, SQIVND (reference sequence). V gave up 2 bases and J gave up 1 base, with 5 bases separating them. This CDR3 spans 13 amino acids. The CDR3: CASSILIQETQYF. CDR3 DNA: TGTGCCAGTAGTATATTAATCCAAGAGACCCAGTACTTC.

The rearrangement uses TRBV7-6 and TRBJ1-2; the match to TRBD1 covers 12 bases. The CDR3 is 16 residues long. Trimming at V came to 5 bases and at J to 4 bases, leaving 8 bases not matched to a gene. The V gene's germline CDR1 is SGHVS and CDR2 FNYEAQ. CDR3 DNA sequence: TGTGCCAGCAGCCCCCCCGGGACAGGGGGCATCTATGGCTACACCTTC. Translating gives CASSPPGTGGIYGYTF.

The CDR3: CASSLKVRPNEQFF. The DNA of the CDR3 is TGCGCCAGCAGCCTCAAGGTCAGGCCCAATGAGCAGTTCTTC. This chain connects TRBV4-3 to TRBJ2-1; D unresolved. The V end was cut by 4 bases, the J end by 6 bases, with 13 bases between. The CDR3 is 14 residues long. Germline CDR1 is LGHNA and CDR2 is YSLEER.

The genes are TRBV12-3 or TRBV12-4 and TRBJ1-1; D not resolved. This CDR3 region has 14 residues. With 1 base removed from V and 10 bases from J, the gap between germline ends came to 16 bases. CDR3 loop: CASSLGQPYGRAFF. CDR3 DNA: TGTGCCAGCAGTTTAGGGCAGCCATACGGTCGAGCTTTCTTT.

The chain couples TRBV7-6 to TRBJ2-6; possibly TRBD1 or TRBD2 for D (5 bases each). CDR1 and CDR2 (germline): SGHVS, FNYEAQ. The V end lost 5 bases, the J end lost 2 bases, and 16 bases lay between the germline ends. This CDR3 has 17 amino acids. The CDR3 DNA follows: TGTGCCAGCAGCCCTCAATTGATGGGGGCTGGGGCCAACGTCCTGACTTTC. This translates into CASSPQLMGAGANVLTF.

Only a few counts were recorded for this clonotype. V and J are TRBV2 and TRBJ2-3; 10 bases map to TRBD2. The V gene's germline CDR1 is SNHLY and CDR2 FYNNEI. V lost 7 bases to trimming and J lost 6 bases; unmatched junction nucleotides: 10. CDR3 size: 15 residues. The CDR3 DNA is TGTGCCAGCAAGGAGCTAGCGGGGGTTATTGATACGCAGTATTTT. This translates into CASKELAGVIDTQYF.

V and J are TRBV27 and TRBJ1-5; D uncertain. The CDR3 is 13 amino acids. Germline CDR1 is MNHEY and CDR2 is SMNVEV (reference sequence). V was shortened by 6 bases and J by 1 base, with 7 bases between the two germline ends. The CDR3 nucleotides read TGTGCCAGCAGAAGGAGGAGCAATCAGCCCCAGCATTTT. This encodes CASRRRSNQPQHF.

Only a few counts were recorded for this clonotype. V and J are TRBV9 and TRBJ2-1, with D possibly matching TRBD2 (5 bases). Germline V gives CDR1 SGDLS, CDR2 YYNGEE. This CDR3 contains 12 residues. V was cut by 2 bases and J by 9 bases, with 9 bases left in between. As DNA, the CDR3 is TGTGCCAGCAGCGTCTCCCGGGGTGAGCAGTTCTTC. The encoded protein is CASSVSRGEQFF.

The table lists this clonotype with a few counts. The chain employs TRBV12-3 or TRBV12-4 and TRBJ2-7; D not certain. V was pared by 6 bases and J by 3 bases, with 9 bases between. The CDR3 is made up of 12 amino acids. In nucleotides, the CDR3 is TGTGCCAGCAGCGTTGGCATCTACGAGCAGTACTTC. This encodes CASSVGIYEQYF.

This clonotype was counted ten times or more. The chain employs TRBV7-2 and TRBJ1-5; perhaps TRBD1 as D (6 bases). V gave up 0 bases and J gave up 3 bases, with 24 bases separating them. Germline CDR1 is SGHTA and CDR2 is FQGNSA. CDR3 size: 20 residues. This CDR3 is CASSLALKGESLLSNQPQHF. As DNA, the CDR3 is TGTGCCAGCAGCTTAGCGCTCAAGGGGGAATCCCTATTATCCAATCAGCCCCAGCATTTT.

About this clonotype itself: It is likely a read error, because the conserved phenylalanine at the end of the CDR3 is missing. This sequence joins TRBV28 and TRBJ2-7; possibly TRBD1 for D (6 bases). The CDR3 is made up of 18 amino acids. Germline values: CDR1 MDHEN, CDR2 SYDVKM. The V and J ends lost 6 bases and 0 bases respectively, with 24 bases between them. The CDR3 sequence is CASRKGQRGPESSYEQYG. The DNA of the CDR3 is TGTGCCAGCAGAAAGGGACAACGAGGACCGGAAAGCTCCTACGAGCAGTACGGC.

The chain has TRBV28 and TRBJ2-1, with 9 bases lining up with TRBD2. The CDR3 spans 15 residues. Germline V gene sequence: CDR1 MDHEN, CDR2 SYDVKM. With 2 bases clipped from V and 6 bases from J, the junction kept 5 bases outside the gene matches. For the CDR3, the DNA is TGTGCCAGCAGTTTAGCGGGGGGGCCGCCCAATGAGCAGTTCTTC. Residues: CASSLAGGPPNEQFF.

Here the CDR3 DNA reads TGTGCCAGCAGTTTATCGGCGACTAGCGGGGGCCGCACAGATACGCAGTATTTT. Translated: CASSLSATSGGRTDTQYF. The chain is built from TRBV27 and TRBJ2-3, with 12 nucleotides matching TRBD2. V gave up 0 bases and J gave up 1 base; unmatched junction bases: 5. The germline gives CDR1 MNHEY, CDR2 SMNVEV (reference sequence). This CDR3 is 18 amino acids long.

V usage is TRBV27 and J usage is TRBJ2-7; 7 nucleotides line up with TRBD1. Germline V gene sequence: CDR1 MNHEY, CDR2 SMNVEV (reference sequence). The CDR3 runs to 14 residues. Unmatched junction bases numbered 8, after V lost 4 bases and J lost 5 bases. CDR3 in amino acids: CASSYRGLIDEQYF. For the CDR3, the DNA is TGTGCCAGCAGTTACAGGGGATTAATCGACGAGCAGTACTTC.

In this sample, this clonotype turned up a few times. The chain uses TRBV28 and TRBJ1-1; 10 nucleotides line up with TRBD1. The CDR3 has 16 amino acids. Germline CDR1 is MDHEN and CDR2 is SYDVKM. Germline trimming cut 8 bases from V and 4 bases from J; bases unmatched to any gene: 13. The CDR3 loop is CASGWDRGPLSTEAFF. The CDR3 nucleotides read TGTGCCAGCGGTTGGGACAGGGGACCCCTGAGCACTGAAGCTTTCTTT.

This clonotype showed up just once. V and J are TRBV2 and TRBJ1-4; 7 bases fit TRBD1. This CDR3 has 15 residues. Germline V gene lookup returns CDR1 SNHLY and CDR2 FYNNEI. The J segment lost 6 bases and the V segment lost 3 bases, leaving 7 bases of the junction unmatched. CDR3 coding DNA: TGTGCCAGCAGTGACCCCCCAGGGGGAGATGAAAAACTGTTTTTT. Its protein is CASSDPPGGDEKLFF.

This clonotype was counted a few times. CDR3 in DNA: TGTGCCAGCAGCCACCGGGACAGGCCCTACGAGCAGTACGTC. Translating it yields CASSHRDRPYEQYV. This chain links TRBV7-8 with TRBJ2-7; 8 bases are a match to TRBD1. Trimming removed 5 bases from V and 2 bases from J; junction bases left unmatched: 5. The CDR3 is made up of 14 amino acids. CDR1 is SGHVS and CDR2 is FQNEAQ in the germline V gene.

V is TRBV20-1 and J is TRBJ1-5, with D possibly being TRBD1 (6 bases). The germline gives CDR1 DFQATT, CDR2 SNEGSKA (reference sequence). V lost 4 bases to trimming and J lost 6 bases, with 19 bases between them. This CDR3 comprises 15 residues. CDR3 sequence (DNA): TGCAGTGCTAAGGACAGTTATGGGGGAGGTCAGCCCCAGCATTTT. Its protein product is CSAKDSYGGGQPQHF.

The count of this clonotype is one. The chain uses TRBV12-3 or TRBV12-4 and TRBJ2-2; D may be TRBD1 or TRBD2 (6 bases each). V shed 1 base and J shed 6 bases, with 15 bases lying between them. CDR3 length: 16 amino acids. CDR3 amino acids: CASSLEGGGRAGELFF. The CDR3 coding sequence is TGTGCCAGCAGTTTAGAAGGAGGGGGTCGGGCCGGGGAGCTGTTTTTT.

The J gene is TRBJ1-2, the V gene TRBV2, with 9 bases lining up with TRBD1. From germline, CDR1 is SNHLY and CDR2 FYNNEI. V lost 4 bases to trimming and J lost 4 bases; unmatched junction nucleotides: 10. The CDR3 is made up of 16 amino acids. The CDR3 sequence is CASSGVQGAQGYGYTF. The CDR3 nucleotides read TGTGCCAGCAGTGGGGTACAGGGGGCGCAGGGCTATGGCTACACCTTC.

This clonotype showed up many times. The chain uses TRBV7-8 and TRBJ2-5; D perhaps matches TRBD1 (6 bases). This CDR3 is 15 amino acids long. The ends were cut back, 5 bases at V and 1 base at J, with 14 bases in the middle. Per germline, CDR1 SGHVS and CDR2 FQNEAQ. CDR3 loop: CASSPWVGGQETQYF. CDR3 sequence (DNA): TGTGCCAGCAGCCCCTGGGTAGGGGGCCAAGAGACCCAGTACTTC.